A selection of T cell receptor beta chains follows, all from one sample in a study of identical twins. TCRdb itself ran the 5' RACE reads through MiXCR, one entry per CDR3 protein. The table records approximately 690,000 distinct CDR3 sequences, over 5% of them present only once. The sample consisted of naive T cells sorted from blood. The receptors were gathered from a man younger than 35 in good health. The CDR3 runs from the conserved cysteine through the conserved F or W. D genes are given only for firm matches. Not all rows give a size; the values are once, few, many and, for expanded clones, a class.

CDR3nt,CDR3aa,abundance,d_gene,j_gene,v_gene
TGTGCCACCAGTGATTCTCCACCTGGACAGGGAACGGGGGAGCTGTTTTTT,CATSDSPPGQGTGELFF,-,TRBD1,TRBJ2-2,TRBV24-1
TGCGCCAGCAGCTTGGGTCGGGAAGAGCAGTTCTTC,CASSLGREEQFF,many,-,TRBJ2-1,TRBV5-1
TGTGCCAGCAGCCTAGGACATCTCTGGCAGTACTTC,CASSLGHLWQYF,many,-,TRBJ2-7,TRBV5-6
TGTGCCAGCAGCTCGCCCCGGGACAGGGCTCATGAGCAGTTCTTC,CASSSPRDRAHEQFF,few,TRBD1,TRBJ2-1,TRBV6-1
TGTGCCAGCAGCTTTTTAGGGGAGAGCGGGGAGCTGTTTTTT,CASSFLGESGELFF,many,-,TRBJ2-2,TRBV5-5
TGTGCCAGCAGCTCGCCTTACCAGGGGGCGAACACTGAAGCTTTCTTT,CASSSPYQGANTEAFF,few,TRBD1,TRBJ1-1,TRBV5-8
TGTGCCACGACGGGACTAGCGGGAGTGGCCACCGGGGAGCTGTTTTTT,CATTGLAGVATGELFF,few,TRBD2,TRBJ2-2,TRBV28
TGCAGTGCTAGAGATCTTAACGGTCCCACTGAAGCTTTCTTT,CSARDLNGPTEAFF,-,-,TRBJ1-1,TRBV20-1
TGCAGCGTCGTGACAGGGGAATCCTACAATGAGCAGTTCTTC,CSVVTGESYNEQFF,many,TRBD1,TRBJ2-1,TRBV29-1
TGTGCCAGCAGCCAAGTAGGACATCCTAAGGATCAGCAGTTCTTC,CASSQVGHPKDQQFF,-,-,TRBJ2-1,TRBV14
TGTGCCAGCAGCACTCGGACGCTTCGGGAGACCCAGTACTTC,CASSTRTLRETQYF,few,-,TRBJ2-5,TRBV7-8
TGCGCCAGCAGCACGGGACGCAGGACAGATACGCAGTATTTT,CASSTGRRTDTQYF,many,-,TRBJ2-3,TRBV5-1
TGTGCCAGCAGCCAAAAACAGGGGAACGGCTACACCTTC,CASSQKQGNGYTF,-,TRBD1,TRBJ1-2,TRBV14
TGCAGCGTTGATGATCAAGAGGGGTCCGGAGAGACCCAGTACTTC,CSVDDQEGSGETQYF,many,-,TRBJ2-5,TRBV29-1
TGTGCCAGCAGCTTTTTAACTAGCGGTTACAATGAGCAGTTCTTC,CASSFLTSGYNEQFF,many,TRBD2,TRBJ2-1,TRBV12-3/TRBV12-4
TGTGCCACCAGCAGAGATGGCTACGAGCAGTACTTC,CATSRDGYEQYF,few,-,TRBJ2-7,TRBV15
TGTGCCAGCAGCTTAGCCGGGACCAACTACGAGCAGTACTTC,CASSLAGTNYEQYF,many,-,TRBJ2-7,TRBV7-2
TGTGCCATCGCGACAGGCCGTAGCACAGATACGCAGTATTTT,CAIATGRSTDTQYF,-,-,TRBJ2-3,TRBV10-3
TGCAGTGCTTTTGGCGGGACTGGGGAGCTGTTTTTT,CSAFGGTGELFF,many,-,TRBJ2-2,TRBV20-1
TGTGCCAGCAGCTTAGACGCTAGCGGCACCGGGGAGCTGTTTTTT,CASSLDASGTGELFF,few,TRBD2,TRBJ2-2,TRBV7-2
TGTGCCAGCAGTTCAGTTCCGCCTTACAATGAGCAGTTCTTC,CASSSVPPYNEQFF,few,-,TRBJ2-1,TRBV12-3/TRBV12-4
TGTGCCAGCAGTACAGGGGTCTCTATTCATGGCTACACCTTC,CASSTGVSIHGYTF,many,TRBD1,TRBJ1-2,TRBV12-3/TRBV12-4
TGTGCCAGCAGTTTGGGGGGCAGGGCCTCCTACGAGCAGTACTTC,CASSLGGRASYEQYF,many,-,TRBJ2-7,TRBV12-3/TRBV12-4
TGTGCCAGCGGATGGGACCTAAGCAGATCTGGGGCCAACGTCCTGACTTTC,CASGWDLSRSGANVLTF,few,-,TRBJ2-6,TRBV2
TGCAGCGTTCTTACAGGGGGCGCGGCCGCTTTCTTT,CSVLTGGAAAFF,-,TRBD1,TRBJ1-1,TRBV29-1
TGTGCCAGTAGCCTCCGGGCCCCGGCTAACACTGAAGCTTTCTTT,CASSLRAPANTEAFF,-,-,TRBJ1-1,TRBV19
TGTGCCAGCAGTTACATCGGCAGCAACACCGGGGAGCTGTTTTTT,CASSYIGSNTGELFF,-,-,TRBJ2-2,TRBV6-2/TRBV6-3
TGCAGTGCTAGAGATCTTTGGGCCCCCTACGAGCAGTACTTC,CSARDLWAPYEQYF,many,-,TRBJ2-7,TRBV20-1
TGTGCCAGCAGAACGAGGGGGGTAAACACAGATACGCAGTATTTT,CASRTRGVNTDTQYF,-,-,TRBJ2-3,TRBV11-2
TGTGCCAGCAGTTCATCCCTGGCGACCCAGTACTTC,CASSSSLATQYF,few,-,TRBJ2-5,TRBV12-3/TRBV12-4